This is a list of T cell receptor beta chains from one sample in a study of response to subunit inactivated influenza vaccine. MiXCR, run by TCRdb on the RT-PCR reads, gives a single entry per CDR3 protein. Of 750,000 to 850,000 distinct CDR3 sequences listed, roughly 20% are singletons. Here the sequenced sample was PBMCs from blood, taken approximately 5 days after vaccination. These receptors were obtained from a man between 45 and 60 years old who received an inactivated influenza vaccine. CDR3s include the opening cysteine and the closing phenylalanine or tryptophan. A D gene is named only where the DNA matches it firmly. Clone size is given for some rows only: seen once, a few or many times, or a class if the clone is expanded.

d_call: .; cdr3_length: 15; v_call: TRBV5-5; clone_size: .; j_call: TRBJ2-7; cdr3_nt: TGTGCCAGCAGCCAATCCCCTGCAAGGACCTACGAGCAGTACTTC; cdr3_aa: CASSQSPARTYEQYF
d_call: .; cdr3_length: 11; v_call: TRBV20-1; clone_size: .; j_call: TRBJ1-1; cdr3_nt: TGCAGTGTGGGGTGGGAGGCTGAAGCTTTCTTT; cdr3_aa: CSVGWEAEAFF
d_call: TRBD1; cdr3_length: 13; v_call: TRBV19; clone_size: .; j_call: TRBJ2-5; cdr3_nt: TGTGCCAGTAGTTCCCGGGACAGTAGGCCCCAGTACTTC; cdr3_aa: CASSSRDSRPQYF
d_call: .; cdr3_length: 15; v_call: TRBV5-1; clone_size: .; j_call: TRBJ2-6; cdr3_nt: TGCGCCAGCAGCTTGGACGGGTTTGGGGCCAACGTCCTGACTTTC; cdr3_aa: CASSLDGFGANVLTF
d_call: .; cdr3_length: 14; v_call: TRBV6-2/TRBV6-3; clone_size: .; j_call: TRBJ2-1; cdr3_nt: TGTGCCAGCAGTTGGCTGTGGTCCTACAATGAGCAGTTCTTC; cdr3_aa: CASSWLWSYNEQFF
d_call: TRBD1; cdr3_length: 15; v_call: TRBV6-2/TRBV6-3; clone_size: few; j_call: TRBJ2-7; cdr3_nt: TGTGCCAGCAGACAGACAGGGGCCGGCTCCTACGAGCAGTACTTC; cdr3_aa: CASRQTGAGSYEQYF
d_call: .; cdr3_length: 15; v_call: TRBV12-3/TRBV12-4; clone_size: few; j_call: TRBJ1-3; cdr3_nt: TGTGCCAGCAGCCCCGGGCCGGAGAGTGGAAACACCATATATTTT; cdr3_aa: CASSPGPESGNTIYF
d_call: .; cdr3_length: 15; v_call: TRBV20-1; clone_size: few; j_call: TRBJ2-5; cdr3_nt: TGCAGTGCTAGAGATCTGTTGAGCGGCCAAGAGACCCAGTACTTC; cdr3_aa: CSARDLLSGQETQYF
d_call: .; cdr3_length: 16; v_call: TRBV6-5; clone_size: .; j_call: TRBJ2-3; cdr3_nt: TGTGCCAGCAGTTACACCTCGGGGACTGGCACAGATACGCAGTATTTT; cdr3_aa: CASSYTSGTGTDTQYF
d_call: .; cdr3_length: 18; v_call: TRBV21-1; clone_size: .; j_call: TRBJ2-2; cdr3_nt: TGTGCCAGCAGCAAACCACCGAGGGGATTGTACCTCACCGGGGAGCTGTTTTTT; cdr3_aa: CASSKPPRGLYLTGELFF